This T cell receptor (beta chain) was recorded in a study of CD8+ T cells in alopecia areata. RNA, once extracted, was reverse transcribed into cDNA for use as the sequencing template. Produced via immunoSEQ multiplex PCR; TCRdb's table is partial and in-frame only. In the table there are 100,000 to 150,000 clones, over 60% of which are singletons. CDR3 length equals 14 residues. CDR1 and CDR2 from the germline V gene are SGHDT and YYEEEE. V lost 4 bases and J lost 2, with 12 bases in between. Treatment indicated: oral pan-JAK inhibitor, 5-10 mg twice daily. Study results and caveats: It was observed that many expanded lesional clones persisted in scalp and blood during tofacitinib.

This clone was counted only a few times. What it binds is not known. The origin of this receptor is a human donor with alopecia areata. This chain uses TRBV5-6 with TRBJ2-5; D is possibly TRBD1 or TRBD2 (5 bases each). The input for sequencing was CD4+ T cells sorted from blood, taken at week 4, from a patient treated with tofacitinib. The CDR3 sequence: CASSRDVAQETQYF. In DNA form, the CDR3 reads TGTGCCAGCAGCCGGGACGTAGCACAAGAGACCCAGTACTTC.